What follows describes a single T cell receptor (beta chain). The antigen remains unidentified. Time point meaning: week 47, end of study. Each vaccine dose was 300 ug of mutant IDH1 20-mer peptide, with topical imiquimod. The assay was immunoSEQ multiplex PCR, and TCRdb's table has in-frame clones only and misses some. The sample records tens of thousands of clones, around 80% being singletons. The V end was cut by 4 bases, the J end by 0 bases, with 12 bases between. The CDR3 is 15 amino acids. Germline CDR1 SGHTS, CDR2 YDEGEE. This entry is derived from a study of a mutant IDH1 vaccine in newly diagnosed glioma.

The TCR comes from a middle-aged man with glioma. Some clones in this sample may be carry-over from other donors' samples. This rearrangement joins TRBV5-8 to TRBJ2-3, with D possibly TRBD2 on 5 matching bases. Source: PBMCs, taken from a glioma patient whose treatment included an IDH1 peptide vaccine. The CDR3 sequence: CASSRPRGSTDTQYF. The CDR3 region has the DNA TGTGCCAGCAGCCGACCTCGGGGTAGCACAGATACGCAGTATTTT.